The entry below describes one T cell receptor beta chain. This record comes from a study of blood T cell repertoires in COVID-19. In the study overall: The origin of the acute and convalescent COVID-19 samples was the United States, Italy and Spain. The analysed material was cDNA or gDNA that came from T cells, B-cell-depleted T cells, or PBMCs.

How the authors handled the data: How many nucleated cells were present was estimated from reference gene primer amplification. The assay was immunoSEQ multiplex PCR, and TCRdb's table has in-frame clones only and misses some. D and trimming come from the DNA, and the V and J calls and clone size come from that table. The top ten clones hold around 6.5% of a sample with 200,000 to 250,000 clones, 85% to 90% of them seen once. This CDR3 is built from 14 residues. V gave up 3 bases and J gave up 6 bases, with 15 bases separating them. Germline V gene lookup returns CDR1 SNHLY and CDR2 FYNNEI. The sequencing sample was made of peripheral blood. This receptor was obtained from a man between 60 and 70 years old with acute or convalescent COVID-19. The J gene is TRBJ2-7, the V gene TRBV2; TRBD2 might be the D (6 bases). The CDR3 region is CASSELTRSGEQYF. Here the CDR3 DNA reads TGTGCCAGCAGTGAGTTGACTAGATCGGGCGAGCAGTACTTC.